This TCR beta chain came from a study of blood T cell repertoires in COVID-19. Study details: The United States, Italy and Spain provided the acute and convalescent COVID-19 samples. T cells, B-cell-depleted T cells, or PBMCs supplied cDNA or gDNA.

Original processing notes: Reference gene primers were amplified, and this amplification served to estimate nucleated cell counts. TCRdb keeps only in-frame clones here, not all; method: immunoSEQ multiplex PCR. V and J calls plus clone size are reproduced from that table; the DNA served to infer D and trimming. The sample lists some 200,000 clones; roughly 79% were seen once. CDR3 length equals 14 residues. V lost 7 bases and J 6 bases, leaving 13 bases between the germline ends. Looked up from germline, CDR1 is MNHEY and CDR2 is SVGAGI. The source is a middle-aged woman with COVID-19, enrolled during active disease. The chain has TRBV6-5 and TRBJ1-6; maybe TRBD1 (6 bases). The sample was peripheral blood. The DNA of the CDR3 is TGTGCCAGCAAAAGGACAGTAACTAATTCACCCCTCCACTTT. It is translated as CASKRTVTNSPLHF.